The next 3 T cell receptor beta chains were all read from a single sample in a study of PD-L1 blockade in urothelial cancer. Libraries were prepared by immunoSEQ multiplex PCR; TCRdb keeps only in-frame clonotypes and omits some of them. The sample shows fewer than 40,000 clones, 75% to 95% of them seen only once. Material: PBMCs, obtained around atezolizumab (anti-PD-L1) treatment. The receptor source for this set is a man aged 70-80 years with urothelial cancer.

This chain connects TRBV5-1 to TRBJ2-5; TRBD2 matches at 12 bases. The J segment lost 5 bases and the V segment lost 4 bases, leaving 15 bases of the junction unmatched. Germline V gene lookup returns CDR1 SGHRS and CDR2 YFSETQ. This CDR3 contains 18 residues. The CDR3 loop reads CASSRDQTSGSVFETQYF. The DNA for the CDR3 is TGCGCCAGCAGCAGGGATCAGACTAGCGGGAGCGTCTTTGAGACCCAGTACTTC.

The chain links TRBV27 to TRBJ2-7; D is undetermined. Germline V CDR1 and CDR2: MNHEY, SMNVEV (reference sequence). With 8 bases removed from V and 0 bases from J, the gap between germline ends came to 11 bases. This CDR3 is 13 amino acids long. The CDR3 coding sequence is TGTGCCAGCTCTGACTGGAGCTCCTACGAGCAGTACTTC. The encoded protein is CASSDWSSYEQYF.

The rearrangement joins TRBV19 to TRBJ2-1; TRBD2 matches at 7 bases. CDR3 size: 15 residues. Germline values: CDR1 LNHDA, CDR2 SQIVND (reference sequence). V dropped 7 bases and J dropped 7; count of bases not matched to a gene: 13. CDR3: CASNFGRVPGNEQFF. CDR3 bases: TGTGCCAGTAATTTTGGGAGGGTGCCAGGAAATGAGCAGTTCTTC.